This T cell receptor (beta chain) was documented in a study of kidney transplant recipient with SARS-CoV-2 infection. The CDR3 is 14 amino acids. From germline, CDR1 is MNHEY and CDR2 SVGEGT. V shed 2 bases, J shed 2 bases, and the junction held 0 bases outside the gene matches. TCRdb reanalysed the reads using MiXCR and keeps one entry per CDR3 protein. The repertoire holds approximately 240,000 distinct CDR3 sequences, with around 26% as singletons. This material consisted of a blood sample, taken at baseline and on roughly day 110 from a kidney transplant recipient. The gene calls are TRBV6-2 or TRBV6-3 and TRBJ2-7; TRBD2 matches at 10 bases. This clonotype was obtained from a young adult male patient who had COVID-19 and was a kidney transplant recipient. These T cells may partly come from the graft donor. This CDR3 is CASSYGLAAYEQYF. The CDR3, as DNA: TGTGCCAGCAGTTACGGACTAGCGGCCTACGAGCAGTACTTC.